Described below is a single TCR beta chain sequence and its context. What it binds is not known. The treatment here: oral pan-JAK inhibitor, 5-10 mg twice daily. In alopecia areata patients, both lesional scalp punch biopsies and peripheral blood were collected. PBMCs provided sorted CD4+ and CD8+ T cells. This sample is drawn from a study of CD8+ T cells in alopecia areata. As for the study in general: Treated patients took oral tofacitinib at 5 to 10 mg twice daily.

Study-wide results and caveats: Numerous clones, expanded in lesions, remained in scalp and blood during tofacitinib.

V shed 4 bases and J shed 7 bases, with 12 bases lying between them. Per germline, CDR1 SGHDT and CDR2 YYEEEE. There are 12 residues in the CDR3. Reverse transcription of extracted RNA yielded cDNA, which provided the sequencing template. Libraries were prepared by immunoSEQ multiplex PCR; TCRdb keeps only in-frame clonotypes and omits some of them. The table has approximately 160,000 clones, approximately 62% seen once; the top ten hold around 14%. Sequenced here: CD4+ T cells sorted from blood, sampled at week 24, from a patient treated with tofacitinib. The gene calls are TRBV5-6 and TRBJ2-7, with D possibly matching TRBD1 (6 bases). The TCR comes from a human donor with alopecia areata. The CDR3 sequence: CASSGTPWEQYF. Here the CDR3 DNA reads TGTGCCAGCAGCGGGACACCTTGGGAGCAGTACTTC.